Listed below are T cell receptor beta chains from one sample, sequenced in a study of T cells of healthy individuals. TCRdb recomputed calls from the 5' RACE reads with MiXCR, one row per CDR3 protein. The data contain 85,000 to 100,000 distinct CDR3 sequences, roughly 18% of them singletons. The receptors here all came from a human donor in good health. Each CDR3 is given with its conserved first and last residue. A D gene is named only where the DNA matches it firmly. For some rows the clone size is stated as once, few or many, or as a class when expanded; others skip it.

.	TRBJ2-1	15	TRBD2	TRBV6-4	TGTGCCAGCAGTGAGGATACTAGCGGTCCCAATGAGCAGTTCTTC	CASSEDTSGPNEQFF
few	TRBJ2-7	12	.	TRBV28	TGTGCCAGCAGTTCGAGCGGGTTAGAGCAGTACTTC	CASSSSGLEQYF
few	TRBJ1-5	14	.	TRBV7-2	TGTGCCAGCGGGTACCCCGGGACCAAACAGCCCCAGCATTTT	CASGYPGTKQPQHF
many	TRBJ1-1	13	.	TRBV24-1	TGTGCCACCATCGGGTGGAGGAACACTGAAGCTTTCTTT	CATIGWRNTEAFF
few	TRBJ1-2	16	TRBD1	TRBV4-2	TGTGCCAGCAGCAAAGCAGGGGGGGAAGCTAACTATGGCTACACCTTC	CASSKAGGEANYGYTF
few	TRBJ2-2	12	.	TRBV20-1	TGCAGTGCGCACTTTAACACCGGGGAGCTGTTTTTT	CSAHFNTGELFF
.	TRBJ1-6	13	TRBD1	TRBV20-1	TGCAGTGCTAGGGGACAGGGGTATTCACCCCTCCACTTT	CSARGQGYSPLHF
.	TRBJ2-2	15	.	TRBV4-1	TGCGCCAGCAGCCAAGAGCCCCTGGGGCCCGGGGAGCTGTTTTTT	CASSQEPLGPGELFF
many	TRBJ1-6	13	TRBD1	TRBV5-1	TGCGCCAGCGGCTGGGACAGCAATTCACCCCTCCACTTT	CASGWDSNSPLHF
.	TRBJ2-2	14	.	TRBV2	TGTGCCAGCACGCAAGGCAGGAGCACCGGGGAGCTGTTTTTT	CASTQGRSTGELFF
few	TRBJ1-5	19	.	TRBV6-2/TRBV6-3	TGTGCCAGCAACGGAGGAGGACTTTCGCTCGAGGTGGGCAATCAGCCCCAGCATTTT	CASNGGGLSLEVGNQPQHF
few	TRBJ2-1	15	TRBD1	TRBV7-8	TGTGCCAGCAGCTTATTTCAGGGGGAATACAATGAGCAGTTCTTC	CASSLFQGEYNEQFF
many	TRBJ2-7	15	TRBD2	TRBV10-3	TGTGCCATCGTAGGGAGGCGGGAGGGCCGCAGCGAGCAGTACTTC	CAIVGRREGRSEQYF
.	TRBJ2-3	12	.	TRBV7-8	TGTGCCAGCAGCTCCGCCGGGACAACGCAGTATTTT	CASSSAGTTQYF
many	TRBJ1-6	14	.	TRBV6-5	TGTGCCAGCACCCAATGGCTGGGGGATTCACCCCTCCACTTT	CASTQWLGDSPLHF
.	TRBJ2-2	15	.	TRBV7-8	TGTGCCAGCAGCCCAGTAGCTGGATCGACCGGGGAGCTGTTTTTT	CASSPVAGSTGELFF
.	TRBJ2-1	12	TRBD2	TRBV6-2/TRBV6-3	TGTGCCACCCGTTATAGCGGGAACGAGCAGTTCTTC	CATRYSGNEQFF
many	TRBJ2-1	15	.	TRBV6-5	TGTGCCAGCAGTTACTCCGGGGGCCGCTACAATGAGCAGTTCTTC	CASSYSGGRYNEQFF
few	TRBJ2-1	15	.	TRBV15	TGTGCCACCAGCAGAGATCCGGTGGGTTACAATGAGCAGTTCTTC	CATSRDPVGYNEQFF
few	TRBJ2-5	15	.	TRBV20-1	TGCAGTGCTAGAGATGTCAGGGGCTTTCGAGAGACCCAGTACTTC	CSARDVRGFRETQYF
few	TRBJ2-3	14	TRBD2	TRBV28	TGTGCCAGCAGTCTGGCTAGCGGGACAGATACGCAGTATTTT	CASSLASGTDTQYF
many	TRBJ2-7	15	TRBD1	TRBV7-2	TGTGCCAGCAGCCTAAACCCGGGACAGAACGACGAGCAGTACTTC	CASSLNPGQNDEQYF
.	TRBJ2-1	13	.	TRBV5-1	TGCGCCAGCAGCCCGGAGGGGGGGGGTGAGCAGTTCTTC	CASSPEGGGEQFF
few	TRBJ2-5	16	.	TRBV14	TGTGCCAGCACCCCCGCGGGACAGACTTTCTTGGAGACCCAGTACTTC	CASTPAGQTFLETQYF
few	TRBJ1-2	12	.	TRBV20-1	TGCAGTGCTAGAGACGGTGCAGTTAAGGACACCTTC	CSARDGAVKDTF
few	TRBJ2-7	16	.	TRBV12-3/TRBV12-4	TGTGCCAGCAGCCGAGACCGGGACGGTATCTCCTACGAGCAGTACTTC	CASSRDRDGISYEQYF
many	TRBJ1-2	12	.	TRBV20-1	TGCAGTGCCCCCACTCCTAACTATGGCTACACCTTC	CSAPTPNYGYTF
.	TRBJ2-7	13	.	TRBV29-1	TGCAGCGTTCAAGCGGGACAGTCCTACGAGCAGTACTTC	CSVQAGQSYEQYF
.	TRBJ1-6	13	TRBD1	TRBV12-3/TRBV12-4	TGTGCCAGCCGGGACAGGGATAATTCACCCCTCCACTTT	CASRDRDNSPLHF
.	TRBJ2-5	13	.	TRBV6-2/TRBV6-3	TGTGCCAGCAGTACACAGGGCAGAGAGACCCAGTACTTC	CASSTQGRETQYF
.	TRBJ2-3	13	TRBD2	TRBV20-1	TGCAGTGCTAGTCTAGCGGGGGTAGATACGCAGTATTTT	CSASLAGVDTQYF
.	TRBJ2-7	15	.	TRBV20-1	TGCAGTGCCATCAGGTTCGGGCGGTCAGCCTACGAGCAGTACTTC	CSAIRFGRSAYEQYF
few	TRBJ2-1	13	TRBD1	TRBV18	TGTGCCAGCTCACCAGGGACAGGGGATGAGCAGTTCTTC	CASSPGTGDEQFF
few	TRBJ2-1	15	TRBD2	TRBV9	TGTGCCAGCAGCGCTAGCGGGGGGGCTCGGAATGAGCAGTTCTTC	CASSASGGARNEQFF
.	TRBJ2-1	13	.	TRBV12-3/TRBV12-4	TGTGCCAGCGGTCCGAGGCAGGGCGCTGAGCAGTTCTTC	CASGPRQGAEQFF
.	TRBJ2-2	14	.	TRBV20-1	TGCAGTGCTCCCCGCTCGGGGAACACCGGGGAGCTGTTTTTT	CSAPRSGNTGELFF
many	TRBJ2-1	14	.	TRBV29-1	TGCAGCGTGGATCGCGGGGCGGTCTCTAATGAGCAGTTCTTC	CSVDRGAVSNEQFF
many	TRBJ2-5	15	TRBD2	TRBV18	TGTGCCAGCTCACCACCCGGGACTAGGAAAGAGACCCAGTACTTC	CASSPPGTRKETQYF
many	TRBJ2-1	14	TRBD2	TRBV7-2	TGTGCCAGCAGCTTCCGGGACTATAACGATGAGCAGTTCTTC	CASSFRDYNDEQFF
.	TRBJ1-5	15	.	TRBV12-3/TRBV12-4	TGTGCCAGCAGCAAAACAGGGCATCCTAATCAGCCCCAGCATTTT	CASSKTGHPNQPQHF
.	TRBJ2-7	14	TRBD2	TRBV30	TGTGCCTGGAGTATCACTAGCGGCCCCTACGAGCAGTACTTC	CAWSITSGPYEQYF
few	TRBJ2-1	13	.	TRBV28	TGTGCCAGCAGTTACGCGTCGAGGAATGAGCAGTTCTTC	CASSYASRNEQFF
few	TRBJ2-1	18	TRBD2	TRBV4-3	TGCGCCAGCAGCCAAGTACTAGCGGGAGGAGGTTTGCACAATGAGCAGTTCTTC	CASSQVLAGGGLHNEQFF
.	TRBJ2-2	15	TRBD1	TRBV2	TGTGCCAGCAGGGAGGCCGGACAGGACACCGGGGAGCTGTTTTTT	CASREAGQDTGELFF
.	TRBJ2-7	15	TRBD2	TRBV4-2	TGCGCCAGCAGCCAAGTAGCGGGAGAGGGCTACGAGCAGTACTTC	CASSQVAGEGYEQYF
few	TRBJ2-7	14	TRBD2	TRBV20-1	TGCAGTGCTAGGCTAGCGGGGGGGCCTTGGGAGCAGTACTTC	CSARLAGGPWEQYF
.	TRBJ2-1	16	TRBD2	TRBV7-9	TGTGCCAGCAGTCGCCGCGGGGGGGAGACCTACAATGAGCAGTTCTTC	CASSRRGGETYNEQFF
few	TRBJ1-5	16	.	TRBV7-2	TGTGCCAGCAGCTTAGTGGGTCGACAGGCCAATCAGCCCCAGCATTTT	CASSLVGRQANQPQHF
many	TRBJ1-1	16	TRBD1	TRBV6-2/TRBV6-3	TGTGCCAGCAGCCAAATAGACAGGGTAATTGACGCTGAAGCTTTCTTT	CASSQIDRVIDAEAFF
.	TRBJ2-2	15	TRBD1	TRBV5-1	TGCGCCAGCAGCTTCGGACAGGGGGGGACCGGGGAGCTGTTTTTT	CASSFGQGGTGELFF
many	TRBJ1-5	13	.	TRBV5-4	TGTGCCAGCAGTTCCGGGACGGACAACCCCCAGCATTTT	CASSSGTDNPQHF
many	TRBJ2-3	15	.	TRBV4-3	TGCGCCAGCAGCCAAACCGGGCAGCGCACAGATACGCAGTATTTT	CASSQTGQRTDTQYF
few	TRBJ2-7	14	TRBD1	TRBV6-5	TGTGCCAGCAGAAGGGACAGGAGCTCCTACGAGCAGTACTTC	CASRRDRSSYEQYF